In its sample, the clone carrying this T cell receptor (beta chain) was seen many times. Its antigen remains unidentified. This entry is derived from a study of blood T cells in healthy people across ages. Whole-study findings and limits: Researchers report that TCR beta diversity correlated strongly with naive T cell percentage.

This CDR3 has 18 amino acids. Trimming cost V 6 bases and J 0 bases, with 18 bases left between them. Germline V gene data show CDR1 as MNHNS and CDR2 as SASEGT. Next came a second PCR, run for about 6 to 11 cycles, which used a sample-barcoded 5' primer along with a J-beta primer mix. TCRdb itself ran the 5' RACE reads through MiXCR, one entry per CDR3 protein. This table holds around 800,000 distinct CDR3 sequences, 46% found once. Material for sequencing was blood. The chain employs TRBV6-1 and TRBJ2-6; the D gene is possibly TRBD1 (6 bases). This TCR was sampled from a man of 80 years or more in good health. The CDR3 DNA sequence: TGTGCCAGCAGCCTGTTGACAGGTCCAAGCTCTGGGGCCAACGTCCTGACTTTC. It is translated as CASSLLTGPSSGANVLTF.